This entry lists 23 T cell receptor beta chains sequenced from one sample in a study of blood T cell repertoires in COVID-19. TCRdb keeps only in-frame clones here, not all; method: immunoSEQ multiplex PCR. The table includes about 400,000 clones, 86% detected once. What was sequenced was peripheral blood. These receptors all come from a woman between 55 and 75 years old with COVID-19, enrolled during active disease.

This clone was seen once. The V call is TRBV10-1, the J call TRBJ2-7, with unresolved D. The CDR3 has 15 residues. Germline CDR1 and CDR2: WNHNN and SYGVQD (reference sequence). The germline V and J ends were trimmed by 4 bases and 2 bases, with 15 bases remaining between them. CDR3 nucleotide sequence: TGCGCCAGCAGTGCGAGCCTATCGTCAACCTACGAGCAGTACTTC. Its translation is CASSASLSSTYEQYF.

This clone was found once. The chain combines TRBV5-1 with TRBJ1-1; no firm D call. Germline-derived CDR1 and CDR2 are SGHRS and YFSETQ. The CDR3 is made up of 13 amino acids. V lost 5 bases to trimming and J lost 7 bases, with 15 bases between them. The CDR3 bases are TGCGCCAGCAGGGGAGGGAATAGCAATGAAGCTTTCTTT. Translated: CASRGGNSNEAFF.

The V call is TRBV3-1 (or the pseudogene TRBV3-2), the J call TRBJ2-3; TRBD2 matches 11 bases. The CDR3 is 17 amino acids. The V gene's germline CDR1 is LGHDT and CDR2 YNNKEL (reference sequence). V trimming: 3 bases; J trimming: 2 bases; junction bases outside the gene matches: 7. CDR3 amino acids: CASSHDTSGGYTDTQYF. CDR3 DNA sequence: TGTGCCAGCAGCCACGACACTAGCGGGGGCTACACAGATACGCAGTATTTT.

This chain uses TRBV29-1 with TRBJ2-4; D is perhaps TRBD1 (7 bases). The V and J ends lost 2 bases and 3 bases respectively, with 14 bases between them. The CDR3 totals 15 residues. Germline V gene lookup returns CDR1 SQVTM and CDR2 ANQGSEA. The DNA for the CDR3 is TGCAGCGTTGAACGCAGGGGGGTGCGCAAAAACATTCAGTACTTC. This gives the protein CSVERRGVRKNIQYF. The full variable domain, completed using reference TRBV29-1 and TRBJ2-4, is SAVISQKPSRDICQRGTSLTIQCQVDSQVTMMFWYRQQPGQSLTLIATANQGSEATYESGFVIDKFPISRPNLTFSTLTVSNMSPEDSSIYLCSVERRGVRKNIQYFGAGTRLSVL.

This clone has more than one count but fewer than ten. This rearrangement joins TRBV3-1 (or the pseudogene TRBV3-2) to TRBJ1-6; TRBD1 agrees at 8 bases. Germline lookup yields CDR1 LGHDT and CDR2 YNNKEL (reference sequence). The CDR3 totals 18 residues. V gave up 2 bases and J gave up 3 bases; unmatched junction bases: 9. The CDR3 loop is CASSQSNRGGFYNSPLHF. As DNA, the CDR3 is TGTGCCAGCAGCCAATCGAACAGGGGGGGATTCTATAATTCACCCCTCCACTTT.

This chain connects TRBV10-3 to TRBJ1-2; 10 bases are a match to TRBD1. This CDR3 spans 14 amino acids. CDR1 and CDR2 (germline): ENHRY, SYGVKD. Losses at the gene ends were 6 bases for V and 7 bases for J; bases not matched to a gene: 8. Here the CDR3 DNA reads TGTGCCATCAGCCCGGGGGACAGGGGAGCTGGCTACACCTTC. This translates into CAISPGDRGAGYTF.

The gene calls are TRBV6-2 or TRBV6-3 and TRBJ2-7; no reliable D call. Trimming removed 4 bases from V and 3 bases from J, with 10 bases in between. Germline values: CDR1 MNHEY, CDR2 SVGEGT. The CDR3 runs to 13 residues. CDR3 bases: TGTGCCAGCAGTTTACCGAGATACTACGAGCAGTACTTC. Protein: CASSLPRYYEQYF.

The chain is built from TRBV5-6 and TRBJ2-1; TRBD1 matches at 7 bases. This CDR3 has 12 residues. The germline gives CDR1 SGHDT, CDR2 YYEEEE. V lost 3 bases, J lost 12 bases, and 6 bases stayed unmatched. The CDR3 loop reads CASSSAPGGQFF. The CDR3 nucleotides read TGTGCCAGCAGCTCGGCACCAGGGGGGCAGTTCTTC.

This chain connects TRBV19 to TRBJ2-7; tentatively, D is TRBD2 (6 bases). The V gene's germline CDR1 is LNHDA and CDR2 SQIVND (reference sequence). Trimming left V 8 bases short and J 0 bases short, with 8 bases between. The CDR3 runs to 12 residues. The CDR3 is CASADYSYEQYF. CDR3 in DNA: TGTGCCAGTGCGGACTACTCCTACGAGCAGTACTTC.

This clone was recorded once. The chain couples TRBV9 to TRBJ1-2; D not certain. Germline V CDR1 and CDR2: SGDLS, YYNGEE. The V and J ends lost 3 bases and 4 bases respectively, with 7 bases between them. The CDR3 consists of 12 residues. CDR3 nucleotides: TGTGCCAGCAGCGAGGGAGGCTATGGCTACACCTTC. Protein sequence: CASSEGGYGYTF.

The rearrangement links TRBV7-9 to TRBJ2-2; TRBD1 aligns across 7 bases. CDR1 is SEHNR and CDR2 is FQNEAQ in the germline V gene (reference sequence). There are 16 residues in the CDR3. V was clipped by 4 bases and J by 4 bases; unmatched bases: 9. DNA of the CDR3: TGTGCCAGCAGCTACGACAGGGCGAGGGGCACCGGGGAGCTGTTTTTT. Translation: CASSYDRARGTGELFF.

The chain joins TRBV14 to TRBJ2-7; 8 nucleotides match TRBD2. This CDR3 is built from 16 residues. In germline, CDR1 is SGHDN, CDR2 FVKESK. V lost 4 bases, J lost 3 bases, and 11 bases stayed unmatched. The CDR3 spells CASSRTGGSDGYEQYF. CDR3 nucleotide sequence: TGTGCCAGCAGCCGCACGGGGGGGTCGGATGGCTACGAGCAGTACTTC.

The rearrangement joins TRBV12-3 or TRBV12-4 to TRBJ1-2, with 7 nucleotides matching TRBD1. J was trimmed by 6 bases and V by 1 base; bases with no gene match: 2. CDR3 length equals 13 residues. CDR3: CASSLVGGDGYTF. CDR3 bases: TGTGCCAGCAGTTTAGTAGGGGGCGATGGCTACACCTTC.

The V call is TRBV9, the J call TRBJ2-5; perhaps TRBD2 as D (6 bases). CDR1 SGDLS and CDR2 YYNGEE come from the germline V gene. V lost 0 bases and J 5 bases, leaving 14 bases between the germline ends. The CDR3 runs 15 residues. The CDR3 DNA reads as TGTGCCAGCAGCGTAGCGGAGGGTTTGGGGGAGACCCAGTACTTC. Translation gives CASSVAEGLGETQYF.

The CDR3: CASSLTGGAVYGYTF. CDR3 nucleotide sequence: TGTGCCAGCAGTCTAACAGGGGGCGCGGTCTATGGCTACACCTTC. The V gene is TRBV27, the J gene TRBJ1-2, with TRBD1 matching over 9 bases. With V trimmed by 5 bases and J by 4 bases, 8 bases remained unmatched. The V gene's germline CDR1 is MNHEY and CDR2 SMNVEV (reference sequence). The length of the CDR3 is 15 residues.

V gene TRBV28 combines with J gene TRBJ1-6; 7 bases align to TRBD1. The V and J ends lost 6 bases and 1 base, in that order; junction bases with no gene match: 6. Germline V lookup: CDR1 MDHEN, CDR2 SYDVKM. This CDR3 region has 16 residues. CDR3 residues: CASRTAGGSYNSPLHF. In DNA form, the CDR3 reads TGTGCCAGCAGAACAGCAGGGGGATCCTATAATTCACCCCTCCACTTT.

V usage is TRBV7-2 and J usage is TRBJ1-3, with D tentatively TRBD1 (5 bases). Per germline, CDR1 SGHTA and CDR2 FQGNSA. This CDR3 comprises 15 residues. V was pared by 6 bases and J by 0 bases, with 12 bases between. CDR3 nucleotide sequence: TGTGCCAGCAGGCGTAAACAGGACTCTGGAAACACCATATATTTT. It encodes CASRRKQDSGNTIYF.

The chain recombines TRBV5-4 with TRBJ2-3; TRBD2 is a possible D gene (6 bases). This CDR3 has 16 residues. Between the trimmed V and J ends, which lost 0 bases and 5 bases, there was a span of 16 bases. The germline gives CDR1 SGHNT, CDR2 YYREEE (reference sequence). The CDR3 DNA reads as TGTGCCAGCAGCTTGGGCGGGACCTTGGTCAGAGATACGCAGTATTTT. It is translated as CASSLGGTLVRDTQYF. Full variable domain (rest looked up from reference TRBV5-4 and TRBJ2-3): ETGVTQSPTHLIKTRGQQVTLRCSSQSGHNTVSWYQQALGQGPQFIFQYYREEENGRGNFPPRFSGLQFPNYSSELNVNALELDDSALYLCASSLGGTLVRDTQYFGPGTRLTVL.

This clone showed up just once. The same CDR3 is also encoded by other DNA sequences in this sample. The chain recombines TRBV30 with TRBJ1-5; the D is unclear. CDR1 is GTSNPN, CDR2 SVGIG, per germline (reference sequence). V was clipped by 0 bases and J by 4 bases, with 7 bases between them. This CDR3 comprises 13 residues. CDR3 loop: CAWSVTGNQPQHF. CDR3 DNA sequence: TGTGCCTGGAGTGTAACGGGAAATCAGCCCCAGCATTTT.

This chain uses TRBV2 with TRBJ1-4; 10 nucleotides match TRBD1. The CDR3 loop spans 14 amino acids. CDR1 is SNHLY, CDR2 FYNNEI, per germline. The ends lost 4 bases at V and 8 bases at J; junction bases unmatched: 4. The CDR3 coding sequence is TGTGCCAGCAGTGTGGACAGGGGGGGAGAAAAACTGTTTTTT. Translated: CASSVDRGGEKLFF.

V and J are TRBV13 and TRBJ2-7, with 13 bases lining up with TRBD2. Trimming cost V 5 bases and J 5 bases; bases outside gene matches: 9. The CDR3 loop spans 16 amino acids. Germline V gene lookup returns CDR1 PRHDT and CDR2 FYEKMQ (reference sequence). DNA of the CDR3: TGTGCCAGCAGCCTGGGACTAGCGGGGACCACCCACGAGCAGTACTTC. Translated, it gives CASSLGLAGTTHEQYF.

This chain uses TRBV4-2 with TRBJ2-5; D gene ambiguous. Germline V gene data show CDR1 as LGHNA and CDR2 as YNFKEQ. There are 13 residues in the CDR3. Trimming cost V 1 base and J 5 bases, with 8 bases left between them. The DNA of the CDR3 is TGTGCCAGCAGCCAAGTAAGTGAGGAGACCCAGTACTTC. Translated: CASSQVSEETQYF.

This clone has just one count. The chain couples TRBV10-1 to TRBJ2-1; possibly TRBD2 for D (6 bases). V lost 3 bases and J 3 bases, leaving 27 bases between the germline ends. The CDR3 is 20 amino acids. Germline loops: CDR1 WNHNN, CDR2 SYGVQD (reference sequence). CDR3 DNA: TGCGCCAGCAGTGACTCCCGGGACTCCCATGCTCCGACTATCTACAATGAGCAGTTCTTC. This sequence encodes CASSDSRDSHAPTIYNEQFF.